This T cell receptor beta chain was retrieved from a study of blood T cells in healthy people across ages (dated by TCRdb to about 2015). With regard to the full study: In model experiments, template switching captured roughly one uniquely barcoded TCR beta cDNA molecule for every two T cells. To avoid experimental bias, donors of different ages were randomly spread across the sequencing lanes. To track age-related changes in TCR beta repertoire diversity, the study relied on deep sequencing normalized with unique cDNA molecular identifiers. Using the same blood draw, the study looked at two additional independent replicas of 1 million unique cDNA reads for two donors, one aged 18 to 30 and the other aged 80 or older. Four age groups were formed from the donors: young (average approximately 15 years), middle-aged (around 37), aged (about 62) and long-lived (82). Summary of the overall study and its limitations: As age increased, observed TCR beta diversity per million T cells dropped in a roughly linear way, and a significant reduction was already evident by age about 40. Because the CMV infection status of the donors was unknown, age-related changes in expanded clonotypes may potentially have been confounded. Estimates of total diversity based on one million sequenced T cells were considered lower bounds and underestimates. There was a strong correlation between observed TCR beta diversity and the percentage of naive T cells measured by flow cytometry. Bulk unsorted PBMC profiling prevented conclusive comparison of naive and antigen-experienced compartments. Compared with the aged group, the long-lived group had more naive CD4+ T cells, fewer expanded clones and increased TCR diversity, suggesting age selection.

The library relied on 5' RACE. Sequencing used an Illumina HiSeq 2500. The second PCR ran for about 7 to 11 cycles and used a J-beta primer mix along with a sample-barcoded 5' primer. A template-switch 5' adaptor carrying 12 random nucleotides introduced a unique molecular identifier onto each TCR beta cDNA molecule. At least 2.5 million CDR3-containing paired-end reads were obtained from each sample. First-strand cDNA was synthesized from all RNA with the Mint cDNA synthesis kit, primed by a TRBC-specific oligonucleotide. After uracil-DNA glycosylase treatment, a first 18-cycle PCR used universal primers M1SS and BC2_uni_R on all cDNA. Concerning the study's data processing: For normalization, 1 million high-quality reads, each with a distinct molecular identifier, were randomly selected from each sample. Reads sharing molecular identifiers were discarded rather than binned into consensus sequences. MiTCR, with a Q25 quality threshold and the strictest error-elimination algorithm, was used for CDR3 identification, clonotype clustering and error correction. A nonparametric unseen species model with Euler transformation was used to estimate lower-bound total TCR beta diversity. TCRdb redid the processing of the public reads, applying fastp at Q25 and MiXCR, and retained in-frame beta chains. Merged by CDR3 protein, the rows form single entries marked with the most common genes and DNA. The V and J calls were not made by the authors but by TCRdb's processing. Present in this sample are roughly 1,300,000 distinct CDR3 sequences, 55% to 75% of which were seen just once. The top ten constitute more than 6% of the sample.

Systemically healthy Caucasian individuals from Russia, around 38 in total and aged about 6 to 100 years, were included as donors. Approximately 9.7 milliliters of peripheral blood were drawn from each donor into EDTA-treated Vacutainer tubes. Ficoll-Paque density-gradient centrifugation was used to isolate PBMCs, with at least 6.5 million obtained per sample. Total RNA, at least 6 micrograms per sample, was extracted from PBMCs with Trizol reagent. For every donor, flow cytometry on a PBMC aliquot measured the percentage of naive CD45RAhigh/CD27high T cells. The CDR3 runs 19 amino acids, cysteine and phenylalanine included. The only DNA kept is the CDR3, 57 bases in frame from the first base. In the germline V gene, CDR1 corresponds to MNHEY and CDR2 to SVGAGI. V drops 1 base and J drops 0 bases, leaving 20 bases in between. Concerning this clonotype: Its antigen has not been determined. Base qualities are not provided; no much larger clone lies one nucleotide away.

Sequencing was done on a sample of blood. The rearrangement combines TRBV6-5 with TRBJ2-3; the D gene is possibly TRBD1 or TRBD2, each agreeing over 6 bases. This receptor was taken from a man aged 18 to 29 in good health. The CDR3 here reads CASSYFGVGGSSSTDTQYF. The DNA reads as follows: TGTGCCAGCAGTTACTTTGGAGTGGGGGGCTCATCTAGCACAGATACGCAGTATTTT.